Shown below are 32 T cell receptor beta chains from a single sample sequenced in a study of PD-1 blockade in classical Hodgkin lymphoma. Clones were sequenced by immunoSEQ multiplex PCR, and TCRdb holds only the in-frame ones, with some missing. Here the sample spans tens of thousands of clones, 90% to 95% being singletons. The time point is: newly diagnosed, previously untreated cHL patient sample. Negative selection with magnetic separation was used to purify CD4+ T cells from thawed PBMCs. Sequenced sample: CD4+ T cells from blood. All receptors derive from a human donor with classical Hodgkin lymphoma.

This sequence joins TRBV6-5 and TRBJ2-2, with 8 bases that match TRBD2. Germline values: CDR1 MNHEY, CDR2 SVGAGI. After removal of 2 bases from V and 5 bases from J, the junction contained 4 bases not matched to a gene. This CDR3 has 15 amino acids. This chain's CDR3 is CASSYVAGHTGELFF. For the CDR3, the DNA is TGTGCCAGCAGTTACGTAGCGGGGCATACCGGGGAGCTGTTTTTT.

This chain connects TRBV5-1 to TRBJ1-4; no definite D call. This CDR3 comprises 16 residues. Germline values: CDR1 SGHRS, CDR2 YFSETQ. Trimming left V 0 bases short and J 3 bases short, with 12 bases between. The DNA for the CDR3 is TGCGCCAGCAGCTTGGTCCAGCCTTGGGCTAATGAAAAACTGTTTTTT. Protein sequence: CASSLVQPWANEKLFF.

CDR3 amino acids: CAISDPGWGALSGNTIYF. The CDR3 DNA follows: TGTGCCATCAGTGACCCTGGGTGGGGGGCGCTGTCTGGAAACACCATATATTTT. The chain couples TRBV10-3 to TRBJ1-3, with a possible D match to TRBD1 (6 bases). There are 18 residues in the CDR3. Germline V gene lookup returns CDR1 ENHRY and CDR2 SYGVKD. V was clipped by 3 bases and J by 1 base, with 19 bases between them.

The chain carries TRBV7-3 and TRBJ2-2; D gene ambiguous. Germline V gene lookup returns CDR1 SGHTA and CDR2 FQGTGA. CDR3 length: 14 amino acids. The ends were cut back, 1 base at V and 3 bases at J, with 6 bases in the middle. The CDR3 DNA reads as TGTGCCAGCAGCTTAAATCGAGACACCGGGGAGCTGTTTTTT. Amino acids: CASSLNRDTGELFF.

With respect to this clone: Its ends do not fully match the called genes, so a read error is possible. The rearrangement joins TRBV27 to TRBJ2-7; maybe TRBD2 (5 bases). The CDR3 totals 13 residues. Germline CDR1 reads MNHEY; CDR2 reads SMNVEV (reference sequence). The CDR3, as DNA: TGTGCCAGCAGTAATCCAGGACTCCGACCTGTAAGGTTC. This codes for CASSNPGLRPVRF.

V gene TRBV5-1 combines with J gene TRBJ2-6; no reliable D call. The CDR3 runs 14 residues. Germline CDR1 is SGHRS and CDR2 is YFSETQ. V shed 0 bases and J shed 4 bases, with 5 bases lying between them. The CDR3 DNA sequence: TGCGCCAGCAGCTTGGATCCGGGGGCCAACGTCCTGACTTTC. It yields the protein CASSLDPGANVLTF.

The genes are TRBV7-8 and TRBJ2-1, with TRBD2 matching 7 bases. After removal of 3 bases from V and 10 bases from J, the junction contained 12 bases not matched to a gene. Germline V CDR1 and CDR2: SGHVS, FQNEAQ. This CDR3 has 15 amino acids. The CDR3 DNA sequence: TGTGCCAGCAGCTTCTCCGGGACTACGGCTGGGGAGCAGTTCTTC. Encoded protein: CASSFSGTTAGEQFF.

The chain has TRBV5-1 and TRBJ2-7; possibly TRBD1 for D (5 bases). With 4 bases removed from V and 4 bases from J, the gap between germline ends came to 15 bases. The CDR3 runs to 14 residues. CDR1 and CDR2 (germline): SGHRS, YFSETQ. The CDR3: CASSVSDTFYEQYF. The DNA of the CDR3 is TGCGCCAGCAGCGTCTCGGACACTTTTTACGAGCAGTACTTC.

The chain carries TRBV6-5 and TRBJ2-1; no definite D call. This CDR3 comprises 15 residues. Trimming left V 4 bases short and J 9 bases short, with 19 bases between. The germline CDR1 and CDR2 sequences are MNHEY and SVGAGI. CDR3 loop: CASSSPGPYRGEQFF. The CDR3 nucleotides read TGTGCCAGCAGTTCCCCCGGGCCCTATCGAGGTGAGCAGTTCTTC.

The chain joins TRBV6-5 to TRBJ2-5; 9 bases match TRBD2. Per germline, CDR1 MNHEY and CDR2 SVGAGI. The CDR3 consists of 16 residues. The V gene end was trimmed by 0 bases and the J gene end by 2 bases; junction bases not matched to a gene: 4. The CDR3 spells CASSYSLAGVQETQYF. Here the CDR3 DNA reads TGTGCCAGCAGTTACTCCTTAGCGGGGGTTCAAGAGACCCAGTACTTC.

The J gene is TRBJ2-6, the V gene TRBV6-1; D possibly corresponds to TRBD2 (6 bases). Germline values: CDR1 MNHNS, CDR2 SASEGT. The CDR3 is 20 amino acids. V shed 3 bases and J shed 0 bases, with 21 bases lying between them. The CDR3 coding sequence is TGTGCCAGCAGTGAGCGTCAAGGGAGGTGGTTACGCTCTGGGGCCAACGTCCTGACTTTC. Protein sequence: CASSERQGRWLRSGANVLTF.

Concerning this clone: A junction end diverges from the germline sequence, so it may reflect a read error. The V gene is TRBV7-7, the J gene TRBJ2-5; D not resolved. Germline CDR1 reads SSHAT; CDR2 reads FNYEAQ (reference sequence). The CDR3 has 15 residues. CDR3 DNA sequence: TGTGCTAGCAGCCCACGGCAAGGGCCTGTGGAGACCCAGTACTTC. Amino acid sequence: CASSPRQGPVETQYF.

This chain connects TRBV5-1 to TRBJ2-7; 10 nucleotides line up with TRBD1. Looked up from germline, CDR1 is SGHRS and CDR2 is YFSETQ. The CDR3 sequence is 14 residues long. V trimming: 4 bases; J trimming: 9 bases; junction bases outside the gene matches: 10. The CDR3 reads CASSRDRGTFLQYF. Written as DNA, the CDR3 is TGCGCCAGCAGCCGGGACAGGGGCACCTTTTTGCAGTACTTC. Filled out from reference TRBV5-1 and TRBJ2-7, the complete variable domain reads KAGVTQTPRYLIKTRGQQVTLSCSPISGHRSVSWYQQTPGQGLQFLFEYFSETQRNKGNFPGRFSGRQFSNSRSEMNVSTLELGDSALYLCASSRDRGTFLQYFGPGTRLTVT.

The chain uses TRBV7-9 and TRBJ2-7, with TRBD1 matching over 8 bases. The junction had 11 bases not matched to a gene; V was cut back by 8 bases and J by 5 bases. This CDR3 is 14 amino acids long. Per the germline V gene, CDR1 is SEHNR and CDR2 is FQNEAQ (reference sequence). Here the CDR3 DNA reads TGTGCCAGCGGCGTTTCAGGGGGCTTCCACGAGCAGTACTTC. Its translation: CASGVSGGFHEQYF.

The chain couples TRBV6-6 to TRBJ2-7; no clear D. Trimming cost V 6 bases and J 6 bases, with 12 bases left between them. The CDR3 length is 12 residues. Germline CDR1 and CDR2: MNHNY and SVGAGI (reference sequence). CDR3 DNA sequence: TGTGCCAGCAGCAAGGCGTTGCTCGAGCAGTACTTC. This encodes CASSKALLEQYF.

The chain couples TRBV6-1 to TRBJ2-5; D not certain. This CDR3 spans 13 amino acids. Germline CDR1 MNHNS, CDR2 SASEGT. Trimming stripped 1 base from V and 7 bases from J, with 10 bases between. The CDR3 DNA reads TGTGCCAGCAGTGAAGGCAGTTACGGGACCCAGTACTTC. It codes for CASSEGSYGTQYF.

The V and J genes are TRBV9 and TRBJ2-5, with D perhaps matching TRBD1 or TRBD2 (6 bases each). CDR1 and CDR2 from the germline V gene are SGDLS and YYNGEE. V lost 0 bases and J 7 bases, leaving 13 bases between the germline ends. The CDR3 contains 14 residues. Here the CDR3 reads CASSVAGGAWTQYF. DNA for the CDR3: TGTGCCAGCAGCGTAGCCGGGGGCGCGTGGACCCAGTACTTC.

The chain links TRBV15 to TRBJ2-5, with D perhaps being TRBD1 or TRBD2 (5 bases each). Germline values: CDR1 LNHNV, CDR2 YYDKDF (reference sequence). This CDR3 is 13 amino acids long. The V and J ends lost 5 bases and 5 bases respectively, with 12 bases between them. CDR3 DNA: TGTGCCACCAGCGGCTCCGGGACCGAGACCCAGTACTTC. Protein: CATSGSGTETQYF.

This clone has only one observation. The chain employs TRBV11-2 and TRBJ1-1; no reliable D call. V lost 1 base to trimming and J lost 6 bases, with 6 bases between them. The germline CDR1 and CDR2 sequences are SGHAT and FQNNGV. The CDR3 covers 12 residues. DNA of the CDR3: TGTGCCAGCAGCTTAGGCAGAGCTGAAGCTTTCTTT. This encodes CASSLGRAEAFF.

V gene TRBV5-4 combines with J gene TRBJ1-2; no firm D call. V gave up 0 bases and J gave up 14 bases, with 17 bases separating them. CDR3 length: 13 amino acids. In germline, CDR1 is SGHNT, CDR2 YYREEE (reference sequence). In DNA, the CDR3 is TGTGCCAGCAGCTTGGCGGCAGACCAGGCCCTAACCTTC. Protein product: CASSLAADQALTF.

Worth noting for this clone: Distinct nucleotide sequences in the sample also encode this CDR3. This chain uses TRBV5-1 with TRBJ1-5; no clear D. Trimming removed 6 bases from V and 1 base from J, with 14 bases in between. The germline V gene has CDR1 SGHRS and CDR2 YFSETQ. CDR3 length: 15 residues. The CDR3 is CASTPDPGSNQPQHF. The CDR3 DNA reads TGCGCCAGCACCCCCGACCCTGGGAGCAATCAGCCCCAGCATTTT.

This chain links TRBV7-9 with TRBJ2-3; a possible D gene is TRBD2 (6 bases). V was shortened by 1 base and J by 7 bases, with 12 bases between the two germline ends. The germline V gene has CDR1 SEHNR and CDR2 FQNEAQ (reference sequence). CDR3 length: 14 amino acids. In DNA form, the CDR3 reads TGTGCCAGCAGCTTAGACAGCGGAGGGTATACGCAGTATTTT. It codes for CASSLDSGGYTQYF.

The V gene is TRBV9, the J gene TRBJ2-3; D may be TRBD1 or TRBD2 (5 bases each). Germline CDR1 is SGDLS and CDR2 is YYNGEE. Trimming removed 4 bases from V and 10 bases from J, with 13 bases in between. There are 12 residues in the CDR3. CDR3: CASSPGMGAQYF. The CDR3 DNA reads TGTGCCAGCAGCCCCGGGATGGGGGCGCAGTATTTT.

The chain couples TRBV5-1 to TRBJ1-1; D gene ambiguous. This CDR3 has 17 residues. Germline-derived CDR1 and CDR2 are SGHRS and YFSETQ. V lost 2 bases and J 2 bases, leaving 19 bases between the germline ends. The CDR3 reads CASSLLAVEGGNTEAFF. The CDR3 nucleotides are TGCGCCAGCAGCTTATTGGCGGTTGAGGGTGGAAACACTGAAGCTTTCTTT.

Worth noting for this clone: A junction boundary mismatches the germline segment, possibly from a read error. This chain connects TRBV7-7 to TRBJ2-1; TRBD1 agrees at 7 bases. Germline CDR1 reads SSHAT; CDR2 reads FNYEAQ (reference sequence). The CDR3 is 13 amino acids. The DNA for the CDR3 is TGTGCTAGCAGCCTAGCCAGGGGGAATGAGCAGTTCTTC. Its protein product is CASSLARGNEQFF. The full variable domain, in which reference TRBV7-7 and TRBJ2-1 provide the parts outside the CDR3, is GAGVSQSPRYKVTKRGQDVTLRCDPISSHATLYWYQQALGQGPEFLTYFNYEAQPDKSGLPSDRFSAERPEGSISTLTIQRTEQRDSAMYRCASSLARGNEQFFGPGTRLTVL.

The V call is TRBV11-2, the J call TRBJ1-2; 10 bases are shared with TRBD1. CDR3 length: 13 residues. Germline V gene sequence: CDR1 SGHAT, CDR2 FQNNGV. J lost 6 bases, V lost 5 bases, and 3 bases had no gene match. DNA for the CDR3: TGTGCCAGCAGCGTTGACAGGGGGCATGGCTACACCTTC. Encoded protein: CASSVDRGHGYTF.

The rearrangement uses TRBV4-3 and TRBJ2-5, with a weak D call TRBD2 (6 bases). Looked up from germline, CDR1 is LGHNA and CDR2 is YSLEER. The germline V and J ends were trimmed by 5 bases and 5 bases, with 18 bases remaining between them. This CDR3 contains 15 residues. The CDR3 sequence: CASSEETRIAETQYF. The CDR3 DNA sequence: TGCGCCAGCAGCGAGGAGACTAGGATTGCCGAGACCCAGTACTTC.

The chain's CDR3 is CASRLDSNYGYTF. For the CDR3, the DNA is TGTGCCAGCAGGTTGGACAGCAACTATGGCTACACCTTC. The chain joins TRBV28 to TRBJ1-2; possible D gene TRBD1, 6 bases. Germline CDR1 is MDHEN and CDR2 is SYDVKM. V gave up 6 bases and J gave up 2 bases, with 10 bases separating them. This CDR3 spans 13 amino acids.

CDR3 loop: CAISESKTVNEQFF. CDR3 nucleotides: TGTGCCATCAGTGAGTCGAAGACTGTGAATGAGCAGTTCTTC. The gene calls are TRBV10-3 and TRBJ2-1, with D unresolved. This CDR3 has 14 residues. Germline V gives CDR1 ENHRY, CDR2 SYGVKD. The V end lost 0 bases, the J end lost 7 bases, and 10 bases lay between the germline ends.

The chain carries TRBV9 and TRBJ2-7, with 12 bases fitting TRBD2. CDR1 and CDR2 from the germline V gene are SGDLS and YYNGEE. Unmatched junction bases numbered 9, after V lost 2 bases and J lost 6 bases. CDR3 length equals 16 residues. The CDR3 here is CASSVSGLAGRGEQYF. The DNA for the CDR3 is TGTGCCAGCAGCGTCTCGGGACTAGCGGGCCGGGGCGAGCAGTACTTC. Supplemented by reference TRBV9 and TRBJ2-7, the full variable domain reads DSGVTQTPKHLITATGQRVTLRCSPRSGDLSVYWYQQSLDQGLQFLIQYYNGEERAKGNILERFSAQQFPDLHSELNLSSLELGDSALYFCASSVSGLAGRGEQYFGPGTRLTVT.

This clone was detected only once. This chain connects TRBV7-9 to TRBJ1-2, with 9 bases identical to TRBD1. The CDR3 is 13 residues long. V dropped 3 bases and J dropped 7; count of bases not matched to a gene: 3. Germline CDR1 reads SEHNR; CDR2 reads FQNEAQ (reference sequence). This CDR3 is CASSFDRGGGYTF. The CDR3 DNA reads as TGTGCCAGCAGCTTTGACAGGGGGGGTGGCTACACCTTC.

CDR3 DNA: TGTGCCACCAGCCCCGGACTAGCGATGGATGAGCAGTTCTTC. Its protein is CATSPGLAMDEQFF. The chain employs TRBV15 and TRBJ2-1, with 9 bases identical to TRBD2. The CDR3 extends over 14 amino acids. V lost 5 bases to trimming and J lost 8 bases; unmatched junction nucleotides: 7. Germline CDR1 LNHNV, CDR2 YYDKDF (reference sequence).